This T cell receptor (beta chain) comes out of a study of multiple sclerosis patients with progressive multifocal leukoencephalopathy. Documented time point: time of PML onset. Per the germline V gene, CDR1 is SGHDN and CDR2 is FVKESK. The CDR3 totals 13 residues. Trimming removed 4 bases from V and 6 bases from J, with 12 bases in between. Assay used: immunoSEQ multiplex PCR; TCRdb lists only in-frame clones, some missing. The sample carries 30,000 or so clones, roughly 87% recorded once. The clonotype originates from a human donor with progressive multifocal leukoencephalopathy. Sequencing used PBMCs, obtained from a patient treated with natalizumab. This sequence joins TRBV14 and TRBJ1-1, with a possible D match to TRBD1 (5 bases). The CDR3 coding sequence is TGTGCCAGCAGCCCTAGGGGAAGCCCTGAAGCTTTCTTT. Translated, it gives CASSPRGSPEAFF. Drawing the rest from reference TRBV14 and TRBJ1-1, the complete variable domain is EAGVTQFPSHSVIEKGQTVTLRCDPISGHDNLYWYRRVMGKEIKFLLHFVKESKQDESGMPNNRFLAERTGGTYSTLKVQPAELEDSGVYFCASSPRGSPEAFFGQGTRLTVV.